Presented here are 24 T cell receptor beta chains from one specimen sequenced in a study of cytomegalovirus exposure and HLA in healthy donors. The PCR ran on 60 Vbeta and 13 Jbeta primers. Libraries were prepared by immunoSEQ multiplex PCR; TCRdb keeps only in-frame clonotypes and omits some of them. Here the sample spans under 200,000 clones, roughly three quarters being singletons. Sequenced sample: PBMCs. These receptor sequences come from a woman between 50 and 59 years old in good health and CMV-seropositive.

This clone was seen a single time. The gene calls are TRBV19 and TRBJ1-6; tentatively, D is TRBD1 (6 bases). Germline V gives CDR1 LNHDA, CDR2 SQIVND (reference sequence). The CDR3 loop spans 13 amino acids. Trimming removed 6 bases at V and 7 bases at J, with 10 bases between. The CDR3, as DNA: TGTGCCAGTAGGCACAGGGACAATTCACCCCTCCACTTT. It specifies CASRHRDNSPLHF.

The gene calls are TRBV6-6 and TRBJ1-5; TRBD1 matches at 8 bases. Losses at the gene ends were 2 bases for V and 6 bases for J; bases not matched to a gene: 9. This CDR3 spans 16 amino acids. CDR1 and CDR2 (germline): MNHNY, SVGAGI (reference sequence). The CDR3 loop reads CASSYVPQGARQPQHF. The CDR3 nucleotides read TGTGCCAGCAGTTACGTGCCGCAGGGGGCCCGTCAGCCCCAGCATTTT.

Worth noting for this clone: An end of the junction differs from the germline gene, which may be a read error. The chain employs TRBV6-1 and TRBJ1-4, with TRBD1 identical over 8 bases. This CDR3 contains 12 residues. CDR1 and CDR2 from the germline V gene are MNHNS and SASEGT. In DNA, the CDR3 is TGTGCCAGCAGTGAGACTCGGGACAGGTTGATTTTT. Its translation is CASSETRDRLIF.

The chain combines TRBV7-2 with TRBJ2-4; 12 positions agree with TRBD2. The junction had 11 bases not matched to a gene; V was cut back by 2 bases and J by 15 bases. This CDR3 comprises 15 residues. Germline CDR1 SGHTA, CDR2 FQGNSA. DNA of the CDR3: TGTGCCAGCAGCTTAAACGGGCTAGCGGGAGGGAGGAGGTACTTC. Translating gives CASSLNGLAGGRRYF. Full variable domain (outside the CDR3, taken from reference TRBV7-2 and TRBJ2-4): GAGVSQSPSNKVTEKGKDVELRCDPISGHTALYWYRQSLGQGLEFLIYFQGNSAPDKSGLPSDRFSAERTGGSVSTLTIQRTQQEDSAVYLCASSLNGLAGGRRYFGAGTRLSVL.

Here the CDR3 DNA reads TGTGCCAGCAGCTTAGGGGCCTTGGCGGGAGTCCCCGGGGAGCTGTTTTTT. Translation: CASSLGALAGVPGELFF. The gene calls are TRBV7-3 and TRBJ2-2, with TRBD2 identical over 7 bases. Unmatched junction bases numbered 12, after V lost 2 bases and J lost 6 bases. Looked up from germline, CDR1 is SGHTA and CDR2 is FQGTGA. The CDR3 is made up of 17 amino acids.

CDR3 residues: CASSLGPGAVEQYF. The CDR3 DNA is TGTGCCAGCAGCTTAGGGCCAGGGGCCGTGGAGCAGTACTTC. The chain is built from TRBV7-9 and TRBJ2-7; TRBD1 is a possible D gene (6 bases). V was pared by 1 base and J by 7 bases, with 14 bases between. Germline loops: CDR1 SEHNR, CDR2 FQNEAQ (reference sequence). The CDR3 extends over 14 amino acids.

The chain recombines TRBV5-1 with TRBJ2-1; weak D call: TRBD1 (6 bases). The CDR3 contains 18 residues. Germline CDR1 SGHRS, CDR2 YFSETQ. V was pared by 1 base and J by 8 bases, with 25 bases between. CDR3 DNA: TGCGCCAGCAGCTTGAACAGGGAATTGAGTATGGTGGAGTATGAGCAGTTCTTC. Translating gives CASSLNRELSMVEYEQFF.

This clone was seen a single time. This sequence joins TRBV11-2 and TRBJ2-7; weak D call: TRBD2 (6 bases). Trimming cost V 5 bases and J 8 bases, with 13 bases left between them. Per the germline V gene, CDR1 is SGHAT and CDR2 is FQNNGV. This CDR3 is built from 12 residues. DNA of the CDR3: TGTGCCAGCAGCCCCGGGACTCCACAGCAGTACTTC. It yields the protein CASSPGTPQQYF. The complete variable domain, with remaining parts taken from reference TRBV11-2 and TRBJ2-7, reads EAGVAQSPRYKIIEKRQSVAFWCNPISGHATLYWYQQILGQGPKLLIQFQNNGVVDDSQLPKDRFSAERLKGVDSTLKIQPAKLEDSAVYLCASSPGTPQQYFGPGTRLTVT.

Concerning this clone itself: Sequence at one end of the junction differs from germline and may be a read error. The chain joins TRBV7-2 to TRBJ2-5, with 13 bases matching TRBD2. This CDR3 comprises 13 residues. Germline CDR1 reads SGHTA; CDR2 reads FQGNSA. The CDR3 coding sequence is TGTGCCAGCAGCGCCAGTCCGGGACTAGCGGGAAACTTC. Protein product: CASSASPGLAGNF.

The chain carries TRBV6-1 and TRBJ2-7; 8 bases line up with TRBD2. CDR1 MNHNS and CDR2 SASEGT come from the germline V gene. With V trimmed by 11 bases and J by 6 bases, 12 bases remained unmatched. There are 13 residues in the CDR3. CDR3 DNA: TGTGCCGGTTCAGGACTAGCCTCCAGCGAGCAGTACTTC. Its protein product is CAGSGLASSEQYF.

The chain links TRBV2 to TRBJ2-1; 9 nucleotides agree with TRBD2. The CDR3 is 15 residues long. Germline V CDR1 and CDR2: SNHLY, FYNNEI. The junction had 5 bases not matched to a gene; V was cut back by 4 bases and J by 4 bases. CDR3 in DNA: TGTGCCAGCAGTGTATCCAGCGGGAGGTACAATGAGCAGTTCTTC. It yields the protein CASSVSSGRYNEQFF. Variable domain in full (rest from reference TRBV2 and TRBJ2-1): EPEVTQTPSHQVTQMGQEVILRCVPISNHLYFYWYRQILGQKVEFLVSFYNNEISEKSEIFDDQFSVERPDGSNFTLKIRSTKLEDSAMYFCASSVSSGRYNEQFFGPGTRLTVL.

CDR3 DNA sequence: TGTGCCAGCGGGAGGGGAGGGGAGACCCAGTACTTC. Amino acids: CASGRGGETQYF. The chain is built from TRBV9 and TRBJ2-5; 7 nucleotides align to TRBD2. The germline gives CDR1 SGDLS, CDR2 YYNGEE. With 7 bases clipped from V and 5 bases from J, the junction kept 5 bases outside the gene matches. The CDR3 spans 12 residues. The complete variable domain, with remaining parts taken from reference TRBV9 and TRBJ2-5, reads DSGVTQTPKHLITATGQRVTLRCSPRSGDLSVYWYQQSLDQGLQFLIQYYNGEERAKGNILERFSAQQFPDLHSELNLSSLELGDSALYFCASGRGGETQYFGPGTRLLVL.

CDR3 residues: CASIAVTRNTEAFF. In nucleotides, the CDR3 is TGTGCCAGCATCGCGGTAACACGGAACACTGAAGCTTTCTTT. V and J are TRBV6-1 and TRBJ1-1; no clear D gene. The V gene lost 7 bases and the J gene lost 1 base, with 13 bases spanning the gap. This CDR3 has 14 amino acids. In germline, CDR1 is MNHNS, CDR2 SASEGT.

The chain recombines TRBV10-3 with TRBJ2-7; 8 nucleotides match TRBD1. Germline V lookup: CDR1 ENHRY, CDR2 SYGVKD. The V segment lost 5 bases and the J segment 4 bases; nucleotides outside the gene matches: 7. The CDR3 consists of 14 residues. CDR3 sequence reads: CAISPGQGSYEQYF. DNA for the CDR3: TGTGCCATCAGTCCAGGACAGGGTTCGTACGAGCAGTACTTC.

This chain connects TRBV21-1 to TRBJ1-2; the table's D call, TRBD1, has no DNA check behind it. TRBV21-1 represents a pseudogene. CDR3 length: 18 residues. The CDR3: CASSKWGMDSDTNYGYTF. The CDR3 coding sequence is TGTGCCAGCAGCAAGTGGGGTATGGACAGCGACACTAACTATGGCTACACCTTC.

This clone came up a few times. V gene TRBV7-2 combines with J gene TRBJ2-4; possible D gene TRBD2, 5 bases. The CDR3 runs to 17 residues. Germline CDR1 reads SGHTA; CDR2 reads FQGNSA. V was trimmed by 2 bases and J by 1 base, leaving 15 bases between them. The CDR3 coding sequence is TGTGCCAGCAGCTTAAATCAGCTGGACTGGGCCAAAAACATTCAGTACTTC. This translates into CASSLNQLDWAKNIQYF.

The sample holds one count of this clone. The chain uses TRBV30 and TRBJ1-6; no reliable D call. The CDR3 totals 15 residues. V dropped 3 bases and J dropped 3 bases, with 12 bases sitting between them. Per germline, CDR1 GTSNPN and CDR2 SVGIG (reference sequence). The CDR3 DNA sequence: TGTGCCTGGAGCGGGAGGACGTTCTATAATTCACCCCTCCACTTT. This encodes CAWSGRTFYNSPLHF.

As to this clone: Within the sample, other DNA sequences also encode this same CDR3. V is TRBV7-9 and J is TRBJ1-2; 10 bases agree with TRBD1. J gave up 7 bases and V 3 bases, and 11 bases lay outside the gene matches. There are 16 residues in the CDR3. Looked up from germline, CDR1 is SEHNR and CDR2 is FQNEAQ (reference sequence). The CDR3 sequence: CASSFPGRTGGGGYTF. CDR3 sequence (DNA): TGTGCCAGCAGCTTCCCGGGCCGGACAGGGGGAGGTGGCTACACCTTC.

This sequence joins TRBV10-3 and TRBJ1-3, with no clear D. The CDR3 consists of 16 residues. Germline CDR1 ENHRY, CDR2 SYGVKD. V was trimmed by 4 bases and J by 2 bases, leaving 15 bases between them. The CDR3 protein is CAISGKLSGTGNTIYF. CDR3 nucleotide sequence: TGTGCCATCAGTGGGAAACTATCCGGGACTGGAAACACCATATATTTT.

The chain has TRBV5-1 and TRBJ2-5; D uncertain. The CDR3 extends over 11 amino acids. Between the trimmed V and J ends, which lost 4 bases and 2 bases, there was a span of 3 bases. Germline V gives CDR1 SGHRS, CDR2 YFSETQ. Written as DNA, the CDR3 is TGCGCCAGCAGCACACAAGAGACCCAGTACTTC. This sequence encodes CASSTQETQYF.

The V gene is TRBV9, the J gene TRBJ2-3, with 15 bases aligning to TRBD2. Germline lookup yields CDR1 SGDLS and CDR2 YYNGEE. This CDR3 contains 19 residues. With 4 bases clipped from V and 2 bases from J, the junction kept 11 bases outside the gene matches. The CDR3 loop reads CASSPWTSGRAWATDTQYF. The CDR3 region has the DNA TGTGCCAGCAGCCCGTGGACTAGCGGGAGGGCTTGGGCCACAGATACGCAGTATTTT.

This clone was counted once. CDR3 coding DNA: TGTGCCAGCAACTTCCAGGGCCCAATTTTCTCCTACAATGAGCAGTTCTTC. Translation gives CASNFQGPIFSYNEQFF. This chain links TRBV7-8 with TRBJ2-1; tentative D call: TRBD1 (5 bases). The germline V gene encodes CDR1 SGHVS and CDR2 FQNEAQ. The CDR3 is made up of 17 amino acids. V lost 7 bases, J lost 0 bases, and 19 bases lay in between. Variable domain in full (rest from reference TRBV7-8 and TRBJ2-1): GAGVSQSPRYKVAKRGQDVALRCDPISGHVSLFWYQQALGQGPEFLTYFQNEAQLDKSGLPSDRFFAERPEGSVSTLKIQRTQQEDSAVYLCASNFQGPIFSYNEQFFGPGTRLTVL.

The chain carries TRBV28 and TRBJ1-6, with 9 bases aligning to TRBD1. The V and J ends lost 2 bases and 8 bases, in that order; junction bases with no gene match: 10. The germline CDR1 and CDR2 sequences are MDHEN and SYDVKM. The CDR3 covers 17 residues. For the CDR3, the DNA is TGTGCCAGCAGTTTACCCATTACAGGGGGCGCGGATTCACCCCTCCACTTT. Translating it yields CASSLPITGGADSPLHF.

This chain links TRBV29-1 with TRBJ2-3; possibly TRBD2 for D (5 bases). The germline V gene encodes CDR1 SQVTM and CDR2 ANQGSEA. The CDR3 loop spans 13 amino acids. The V and J ends lost 4 bases and 2 bases respectively, with 10 bases between them. DNA for the CDR3: TGCAGCGTTGTAGGACGGGACACAGATACGCAGTATTTT. Translating it yields CSVVGRDTDTQYF.